The next 5 T cell receptor beta chains were all read from a single sample in a study of cytomegalovirus exposure and HLA in healthy donors (dated by TCRdb to the late 2010s). Library creation used the immunoSEQ multiplex PCR assay. For the multiplex PCR, a mixture combining 60 forward primers for TCR Vbeta segments and 13 reverse primers for TCR Jbeta segments was used. The clones in this table, taken by TCRdb from immuneACCESS, are in-frame only. Not every clone is retained; where verified, under half of the shortfall comes from an unresolved V gene, and the cause of the rest is unknown. This sample lists 140,000 to 150,000 clones; approximately 9% were detected once. The ten largest clones add up to around 1.9% of the sample. The source material was PBMCs. The receptors derive from a male donor in good health and CMV-seronegative.

This clone occurred a few times. This sequence joins TRBV7-2 and TRBJ1-5; 7 bases map to TRBD1. The CDR3 runs 15 residues. V lost 1 base and J lost 3; bases outside the gene matches: 3. The germline V gene has CDR1 SGHTA and CDR2 FQGNSA. CDR3 in DNA: TGTGCCAGCAGCTTAGGGGACAGCGCCAATCAGCCCCAGCATTTT. It specifies CASSLGDSANQPQHF.

This chain connects TRBV4-2 to TRBJ1-6; 7 bases fit TRBD1. Germline values: CDR1 LGHNA, CDR2 YNFKEQ. This CDR3 has 14 amino acids. V shed 1 base and J 8 bases; nucleotides not matched to a gene: 2. The CDR3 is CASSQGDSYSPLHF. The DNA of the CDR3 is TGTGCCAGCAGCCAAGGGGACAGCTATTCACCCCTCCACTTT.

The rearrangement uses TRBV28 and TRBJ1-4, with D unclear. The V gene lost 3 bases and the J gene lost 0 bases, with 8 bases spanning the gap. The CDR3 consists of 15 residues. CDR1 MDHEN and CDR2 SYDVKM come from the germline V gene. The CDR3 sequence: CASSFSVATNEKLFF. The CDR3 coding sequence is TGTGCCAGCAGTTTTTCGGTCGCAACTAATGAAAAACTGTTTTTT.

There are a few counts of this clone. The V gene is TRBV30, the J gene TRBJ2-7; D gene ambiguous. The CDR3 runs to 12 residues. Germline V gene sequence: CDR1 GTSNPN, CDR2 SVGIG (reference sequence). The V gene lost 4 bases and the J gene lost 0 bases, with 7 bases spanning the gap. CDR3 amino acids: CAWTASSYEQYF. Written as DNA, the CDR3 is TGTGCCTGGACTGCTAGCTCCTACGAGCAGTACTTC.

This clone was counted between two and nine times. The chain combines TRBV2 with TRBJ2-5; tentative D call: TRBD1 (5 bases). V was pared by 4 bases and J by 5 bases, with 11 bases between. The CDR3 totals 13 residues. CDR1 is SNHLY, CDR2 FYNNEI, per germline. CDR3: CASSVASGETQYF. In DNA, the CDR3 is TGTGCCAGCAGTGTAGCTTCAGGGGAGACCCAGTACTTC.